The clone carrying this T cell receptor beta chain has a handful of counts. Just one base apart from a much larger clone, this may be a read error. This specimen comes from a study of Graves' ophthalmopathy and Graves' hyperthyroidism. TCR beta CDR3 regions were amplified from RNA transcripts. First-round RT-PCR with HTBI primers preceded a second-round multiplex PCR. TCRdb analysed the multiplex PCR reads with MiXCR anew, one entry per CDR3 protein. The data hold 900,000 to 1,200,000 distinct CDR3 sequences, with around a third observed a single time. The sequencing sample was made of peripheral blood or thyroid tissue (not recorded which). The TCR originated in an adult man with Graves' hyperthyroidism.

CDR3 amino acids: CAIEKRVLRVRPNGCTF. DNA for the CDR3: TGTGCCATAGAGAAAAGGGTTCTGCGGGTTCGACCGAATGGCTGCACCTTC. The chain combines TRBV7-8 with TRBJ1-2; no clear D gene. CDR3 length equals 17 residues. Germline CDR1 is SGHVS and CDR2 is FQNEAQ.